The rows below give T cell receptor beta chains drawn from one sample of a study of graft-versus-host responses after intestinal transplantation. The table came from immunoSEQ multiplex PCR; TCRdb's copy has only in-frame clones and leaves some out. The data contain tens of thousands of clones, roughly 89% of them singletons. The sequences come from PBMCs, collected 650 to 670 days after intestinal transplant. These receptors were collected from a human patient who received an intestinal transplant, so some T cells may come from the graft donor. Each CDR3 is given with its conserved first and last residue. Expanded clones are given a class, and other clones once, few, many or no size at all.

J | V | size | CDR3
TRBJ2-3 | TRBV19 | . | CATHRGRSNSDTQYF
TRBJ1-6 | TRBV9 | few | CASSAGTVKSPLHF
TRBJ2-1 | TRBV7-9 | . | CASSTGLAGGLGSFF
TRBJ1-2 | TRBV19 | . | CASSLRRGLDYGYTF
TRBJ1-2 | TRBV7-9 | . | CASSLAVPGRNYGYTF
TRBJ1-2 | TRBV6-1 | . | CASSVDSNYGYTF
TRBJ1-1 | TRBV12-5 | few | CASGREGGEAFF
TRBJ2-5 | TRBV18 | . | CASSPWGRSLEETQYF
TRBJ2-7 | TRBV9 | . | CASSVEAGGSYEQYF
TRBJ2-2 | TRBV5-1 | . | CASSRTGSNTGELFF
TRBJ1-1 | TRBV19 | . | CASNGQGWNTEAFF
TRBJ2-5 | TRBV27 | . | CASRPQSLAGGPQETQYF
TRBJ2-1 | TRBV7-8 | . | CASSLGLAVHEQFF
TRBJ2-7 | TRBV6-1 | . | CASTPNPRIYEQYF
TRBJ1-1 | TRBV6-5 | . | CAIRDREGNTEAFF
TRBJ1-4 | TRBV7-9 | . | CATRPRDEKLFF
TRBJ2-7 | TRBV11-2 | . | CASSLEPAASSYEQYF
TRBJ1-2 | TRBV30 | few | CAWSLPAGSYGYTF
TRBJ1-2 | TRBV4-2 | . | CASSQVGQLDGYTF
TRBJ1-4 | TRBV6-1 | . | CASSERDNNEKLFF
TRBJ1-1 | TRBV11-3 | . | CASNQGAEAFF
TRBJ2-5 | TRBV6-5 | . | CASSYSRETQYF
TRBJ1-5 | TRBV6-5 | . | CASSYSVLGGQPQHF
TRBJ2-1 | TRBV29-1 | . | CSVEGTTVGEQFF
TRBJ2-5 | TRBV10-3 | . | CAISRQGGKTQYF
TRBJ1-6 | TRBV9 | . | CASSVSGQSSYNSPLHF
TRBJ2-7 | TRBV7-6 | . | CASSLDPGGATEQYF
TRBJ1-4 | TRBV5-6 | . | CASSLELGTTNEKLFF
TRBJ2-3 | TRBV18 | . | CASSPGGDTQYF
TRBJ2-5 | TRBV18 | . | CASSPLSGKQETQYF
TRBJ1-5 | TRBV18 | . | CASSPDRQTEQRHF
TRBJ2-2 | TRBV11-2 | . | CASSRTSGEAGELFF
TRBJ2-2 | TRBV6-5 | . | CASKGGTGELFF
TRBJ2-6 | TRBV11-1 | once | CASSLSGANVLTF
TRBJ2-2 | TRBV6-5 | . | CASSWTGVAGELFF
TRBJ1-2 | TRBV6-1 | . | CASNDRGLTYYGYTF
TRBJ1-1 | TRBV6-1 | . | CALLRVVNTEAFF
TRBJ1-1 | TRBV19 | . | CASSMGSTEAFF
TRBJ2-5 | TRBV15 | . | CATSNPARGPQETQYF
TRBJ2-3 | TRBV2 | . | CASSERGSTDTQYF
TRBJ1-2 | TRBV28 | . | CASSFAENYGYTF
TRBJ2-1 | TRBV6-1 | once | CASSETSGAAYNEQFF
TRBJ1-5 | TRBV27 | . | CASSLTGTGGNQPQHF
TRBJ1-5 | TRBV7-2 | . | CASSFFGRAGNQPQHF
TRBJ1-1 | TRBV7-3 | once | CASSFRGNTEAFF
TRBJ1-1 | TRBV10-1 | . | CASSLQGTAEAFF
TRBJ1-1 | TRBV5-1 | few | CASSHRGLLNTEAFF
TRBJ1-3 | TRBV6-1 | . | CASSDDWTSGNTIYF
TRBJ2-3 | TRBV5-6 | . | CASSLRLAGGPRDTQYF
TRBJ2-7 | TRBV11-3 | . | CASSPGGAEQYF
TRBJ2-7 | TRBV30 | . | CAWGQGYEQYF
TRBJ1-3 | TRBV6-1 | once | CASTVGTWDTIYF
TRBJ1-2 | TRBV5-4 | . | CASSQEVSGSYGYTF
TRBJ1-1 | TRBV6-6 | . | CASRLPTGGGTEAFF
TRBJ2-2 | TRBV7-9 | . | CASNPPTNTGELFF
TRBJ2-1 | TRBV9 | once | CASSVLSGGANEQFF
TRBJ2-3 | TRBV2 | . | CASGWGARTDTQYF
TRBJ1-2 | TRBV6-5 | few | CASSPAGNYGYTF
TRBJ1-3 | TRBV5-1 | . | CASSYGQGLSGNTIYF